The sequence of this TCR beta chain was determined in a study of cytomegalovirus exposure and HLA in healthy donors (dated by TCRdb to 2017 to 2019). The study in broad terms: In an earlier analysis of 587 of the donors, 276 Gb of sequence data and 90 million to 130 million unique TCR beta sequences from about 179 million T cells were reported. Using immunosequencing, the study profiled T cell repertoires from 500 to 800 subjects and related those repertoires to cytomegalovirus serostatus. In the later analysis, no new phenotypic data were used to find candidate immune exposures; instead, reliance was placed on TCR beta sequences and their occurrence across donors. Approximately 330 gigabases of sequencing data and about 92 million unique TCR sequences made up an early release that covered 500 to 650 HLA-typed donors. The study aimed to test whether cataloging public T cell receptors could reveal signatures of past pathogen exposure. Every repertoire in the discovery cohort had been generated on one and the same sequencing platform. Alongside the repertoire data, information on donor age, sex, ethnicity and CMV serostatus was compiled. To decide whether each TCR beta V gene segment behaved as functional or pseudogenic, an earlier analysis of nearly 600 of the donors relied on high-throughput TCR beta sequencing. Of the approximately 400 genotyped donors, over 65% fell in the genetic ancestry cluster associated with self-reported Caucasian donors. HLA typing covered class I and class II loci at four-digit resolution. A later analysis re-examined previously published TCR beta repertoires from more than 600 donors and added high-resolution HLA genotyping to investigate patterns of TCR occurrence. Genome-wide SNP genotypes for about 55% of the roughly 670 donors were used in a later genetic analysis, which treated that subset as a discovery cohort. To predict cytomegalovirus infection status, the study brought together high-throughput TCR immunosequencing, statistical association of individual TCRs with disease status, and machine learning. The number of typed donors differed by locus: 629-630 for A, B, C, DRB1 and DQB1; 500 to 550 for DQA1; 600 to 610 for DPA1; and approximately 450 for DPB1. Among 398 genotyped donors of the cohort, an average of about 220,000 unique TCR beta nucleotide sequences was sequenced per donor, of which 15% to 20% were non-productive. In addition to the first cohort of approximately 650 subjects, a separate validation cohort of 120 different subjects was used. Several DR-DQ haplotypes were handled as single units for association and clustering because linkage in the cohort was strong. Points the paper makes about the study in general: A later analysis found that TCR association rates varied across HLA loci, with DRB1 alleles showing the most associated TCRs and HLA-C alleles the fewest. A group of highly shared sequence variants was considered likely to be a technical artifact of the sequencing pipeline. Most CMV-associated TCR beta chains appeared to be HLA-restricted in a later analysis, and the HLA associations seemed to be driven largely by CMV exposure. Immune exposure information for the cohort was limited to CMV serostatus. Three of the identified cytomegalovirus-associated TCR beta chains were confirmed in vitro to be specific for cytomegalovirus antigens. A later genetic analysis associated a missense DCLRE1C variant with V-gene and J-gene trimming of TCR beta chains, and an independent cohort replicated the association. A later genetic analysis reported fewer N-insertions in productive TCRs among donors in an Asian-associated ancestry cluster than the 666-donor mean. In a later analysis, HLA-associated TCR beta chains showed more clonal expansion and lower generation probabilities than non-associated chains that were equally common. Most TCR sequences were seen in very few donors, while some public TCRs were found in many individuals. A further reported finding was that TCR beta sequences accurately predicted the HLA-A and HLA-B alleles for most subjects in the first cohort. In the study, approximately 150 TCR beta chains were listed as associated with cytomegalovirus. This cohort had only TCR beta chains sequenced, and the lack of alpha or paired-chain data limited which features could be detected. Correlated functional status among segregating V segments might reflect linkage disequilibrium, but an unknown experimental factor could not be ruled out. Roughly uniform sequencing depth across donors was assumed in presence/absence analyses, although this assumption may not hold. In a later analysis, several top co-occurrence clusters were reported to appear linked to parvovirus B19, influenza, CMV and Epstein-Barr virus. The authors suggested that the approach could potentially be extended to other disease states and immunological phenotypes. Because some donors lacked HLA typing at each locus, the association tests relied only on the typed subset. Assigning TCR associations to individual alleles was difficult when HLA alleles, especially DR and DQ, strongly co-occurred. Some IMGT-functional V segments, including TRBV6-2 and TRBV6-3, could not be distinguished by the 87-base-pair reads and were therefore excluded. At a false discovery rate of 0.05, a later analysis linked under 20,000 TCR beta sequences to specific HLA alleles. In an earlier analysis of about 600 of the donors, most TCR beta V segments appeared in productive rearrangements about 87% or about 30% of the time, broadly matching IMGT annotations. Because counts were too low, some 17 rarely observed V segments, including chromosome 9 orphons, were left out of the earlier analysis of 587 of the donors. The classifier was reported to diagnose cytomegalovirus status with high specificity and sensitivity in both the original cohort and the validation cohort.

About this clone itself: What antigen it recognizes has not been identified. Compared with germline, one end of the junction differs, possibly owing to a read error.

The cohort was made up of around 720 healthy bone marrow donors. Cohort members were all nominally healthy when sampled, although unrecorded immune exposures were likely present. The donor was CMV seronegative and was included in the group of 352 seronegative cohort members. A peripheral blood sample was provided by each donor, and peripheral blood mononuclear cells were used for TCR beta sequencing. The Qiagen DNeasy Blood Extraction Kit was used to extract genomic DNA from the blood cell samples. The receptor library was made with the immunoSEQ multiplex PCR assay. The multiplex PCR relied on a mix of 60 forward primers for TCR Vbeta segments and 13 reverse primers for TCR Jbeta segments. The CDR3 region of rearranged TCR beta genes was amplified from genomic DNA with a multiplex PCR assay. The amplified TCR beta libraries were sequenced on the Illumina HiSeq System as 87-base-pair reads. The original pipeline was this. Across the 670 or so repertoires, a later analysis counted some 81 million unique TCR beta chains, around 10 million of which were shared by at least two donors. To remove PCR and sequencing errors, raw reads were error-corrected and collapsed into unique sequences using a nearest-neighbor algorithm that merged closely related sequences. V, D and J gene segments were assigned by aligning CDR3 sequences to IMGT reference sequences. Each retained sequence needed at least a six-nucleotide match to both a V gene segment and a J gene segment. Rearrangements were called productive when the CDR3 lacked stop codons and stayed in frame with V and J; all others were non-productive. CDR3 was defined by IMGT convention, running from the second conserved V-encoded cysteine to the conserved J-encoded phenylalanine. The earlier analysis of 450 to 750 of the donors excluded any sequence lacking an unambiguous match to a single V gene segment. In an earlier analysis of a few hundred of the donors, V segments were called functional above 56.7% productive rearrangements and were called segregating when the between-donor standard deviation exceeded 5%. A statistical classification framework was built for diagnosing cytomegalovirus status from the catalog of TCR beta chain sequences. In a later analysis, TCR nucleotide sequences were compared against IMGT/GENE-DB human TR gene sequences so that V and J genes could be assigned. The TCRdist pipeline was used in a later analysis to assign CDR3 sequences and most-parsimonious VDJ recombination scenarios. In a later analysis, each TCR beta chain was defined by its CDR3 amino acid sequence together with its V-gene family, and reads without a unique V-gene family were excluded. As a way to deal with suspected cross-contamination and a sequencing artifact, a later analysis dropped approximately 590 nucleotide sequences that were highly shared and had low generation probability. For each public chain, a later analysis derived a clonal expansion index from normalized ranks of inferred template counts within each repertoire. In a later analysis, generation probabilities were computed with a VDJ recombination model fitted to out-of-frame rearrangements, and the resulting probabilities were checked against IGoR. Hypergeometric tests were used in a later analysis to score TCR-TCR, TCR-HLA and TCR-CMV co-occurrence, with a repertoire-size bias correction applied to the TCR pairs. A later analysis estimated false discovery rates by permuting HLA or CMV assignments 20 times. A later analysis grouped co-occurring TCRs with DBSCAN, adding TCRdist sequence similarity when clustering within HLA-allele-positive subsets. Repertoires with fewer than 30,000 or more than 120,000 public chains, plus five repertoires with anomalous nucleotide sharing, were excluded from co-occurrence clustering. The table comes from immuneACCESS by way of TCRdb, which keeps in-frame sequences with V and J called. Part of the clones is missing from these tables; in studies checked, under half for an unresolved V gene and the rest for unknown reasons. That table is the source of V, J and clone size, and D and trimming were worked out from the DNA. The sample table lists around 140,000 clones, about 81% of them with a count of one. The ten most abundant clones make up 7% of the sample.

CDR1 GTSNPN and CDR2 SVGIG are derived from the germline V gene (reference sequence). The CDR3 spans 15 residues, from the cysteine through the phenylalanine. Only CDR3 DNA remains: 45 bases, in frame from the first base. Rearrangement joined TRBV30 to TRBJ2-6; the D segment could be TRBD1, given 5 matching bases. This TCR derives from a man aged 30 to 39 in good health and CMV-seronegative. Sequenced material: PBMCs. CDR3 region: CAWSKTASGANGLTF. The DNA sequence follows: TGTGCCTGGAGTAAGACAGCGTCTGGGGCCAACGGCCTGACTTTC.